These 18 T cell receptor beta chains were sequenced from one sample in a study of blood T cell repertoires in COVID-19. Sequencing was performed with immunoSEQ multiplex PCR; in TCRdb, only in-frame clones are kept and a portion is missing. Of 150,000 to 200,000 clones detected, around 80% appear once; the ten largest clones hold over 7.5%. Sequencing input: peripheral blood. The source of these receptors is a woman in her sixties or seventies with acute or convalescent COVID-19.

The chain recombines TRBV7-2 with TRBJ2-7; D is perhaps TRBD1 (5 bases). The CDR3 contains 15 residues. Deletions cut 1 base from V and 3 bases from J, with 13 bases between. Germline loops: CDR1 SGHTA, CDR2 FQGNSA. The CDR3, as DNA: TGTGCCAGCAGCTTAGAAGGGGTCGCACGCTACGAGCAGTACTTC. Encoded protein: CASSLEGVARYEQYF.

The gene calls are TRBV9 and TRBJ1-5; TRBD1 is a possible D gene (6 bases). The V and J ends lost 4 bases and 0 bases respectively, with 11 bases between them. Per the germline V gene, CDR1 is SGDLS and CDR2 is YYNGEE. The CDR3 contains 15 residues. The CDR3 here is CASSWGPDSNQPQHF. Here the CDR3 DNA reads TGTGCCAGCAGCTGGGGGCCCGATAGCAATCAGCCCCAGCATTTT.

This chain links TRBV6-2 or TRBV6-3 with TRBJ2-5, with TRBD2 identical over 12 bases. V shed 0 bases, J shed 5 bases, and the junction held 10 bases outside the gene matches. Germline V gene lookup returns CDR1 MNHEY and CDR2 SVGEGT. CDR3 size: 18 residues. CDR3: CASSYSTGLAGTRETQYF. The CDR3 DNA is TGTGCCAGCAGTTACTCGACCGGACTAGCGGGGACTCGGGAGACCCAGTACTTC.

The sample holds one count of this clone. The V and J genes are TRBV10-3 and TRBJ1-2; 8 bases agree with TRBD1. The CDR3 is 13 residues long. Trimming cost V 11 bases and J 4 bases; bases outside gene matches: 9. Per the germline V gene, CDR1 is ENHRY and CDR2 is SYGVKD. CDR3: CAVGTGPAYGYTF. The CDR3 DNA reads as TGTGCCGTTGGGACAGGCCCGGCCTATGGCTACACCTTC.

The chain uses TRBV7-2 and TRBJ1-1; 9 positions match TRBD1. V lost 10 bases, J lost 8 bases, and 11 bases stayed unmatched. CDR3 size: 13 residues. Germline V CDR1 and CDR2: SGHTA, FQGNSA. The CDR3: CATLLGTGREAFF. The CDR3 DNA reads as TGTGCCACCTTGCTCGGGACAGGGAGGGAAGCTTTCTTT.

About this clone: One end of the junction is discordant with germline, which a read error may explain. CDR3 protein: CASRLGPAGIYEQYF. As DNA, the CDR3 is TGTGCCAGCAGGTTAGGCCCTGCAGGGATCTACGAGCAGTACTTC. The chain uses TRBV7-2 and TRBJ2-7; D possibly corresponds to TRBD1 (5 bases). This CDR3 spans 15 amino acids. Per the germline V gene, CDR1 is SGHTA and CDR2 is FQGNSA. Filled out from reference TRBV7-2 and TRBJ2-7, the complete variable domain reads GAGVSQSPSNKVTEKGKDVELRCDPISGHTALYWYRQSLGQGLEFLIYFQGNSAPDKSGLPSDRFSAERTGGSVSTLTIQRTQQEDSAVYLCASRLGPAGIYEQYFGPGTRLTVT.

The rearrangement joins TRBV7-2 to TRBJ2-7, with D hard to call. CDR1 and CDR2 (germline): SGHTA, FQGNSA. V was cut by 4 bases and J by 0 bases, with 4 bases left in between. The CDR3 totals 12 residues. CDR3 loop: CASSSSSYEQYF. CDR3 coding DNA: TGTGCCAGCAGCTCGAGCTCCTACGAGCAGTACTTC.

This chain links TRBV25-1 with TRBJ1-1, with unresolved D. The CDR3 runs 11 residues. Germline V gives CDR1 MGHDK, CDR2 SYGVNS. V was cut by 7 bases and J by 6 bases, with 9 bases left in between. The CDR3 loop is CASTLAAEAFF. Written as DNA, the CDR3 is TGTGCCAGCACCCTCGCAGCTGAAGCTTTCTTT.

This chain joins TRBV6-5 and TRBJ2-7; D perhaps matches TRBD2 (5 bases). This CDR3 contains 13 residues. Trimming took 2 bases from V and 2 from J, leaving 7 bases between them. Germline CDR1 reads MNHEY; CDR2 reads SVGAGI. The CDR3 sequence: CASSYGRAYEQYF. CDR3 DNA sequence: TGTGCCAGCAGTTACGGGCGGGCCTACGAGCAGTACTTC.

V usage is TRBV30 and J usage is TRBJ1-1; D gene ambiguous. Trimming took 3 bases from V and 2 from J, leaving 10 bases between them. The CDR3 is made up of 13 amino acids. Germline-derived CDR1 and CDR2 are GTSNPN and SVGIG (reference sequence). The CDR3 spells CAWSREVNTEAFF. As DNA, the CDR3 is TGTGCCTGGAGCCGGGAGGTCAACACTGAAGCTTTCTTT.

CDR3 amino acids: CASSSFNGYTF. The CDR3 DNA reads TGTGCCAGCAGTTCCTTTAATGGCTACACCTTC. J is TRBJ1-2 and V is TRBV12-3 or TRBV12-4; D is unclear. V was pared by 4 bases and J by 6 bases, with 6 bases between. The CDR3 spans 11 residues.

The chain employs TRBV6-7 and TRBJ2-5; the D gene is possibly TRBD1 (6 bases). TRBV6-7 is placed among ORFs of uncertain function. The CDR3 is made up of 15 amino acids. V was shortened by 6 bases and J by 2 bases, with 16 bases between the two germline ends. CDR3 DNA sequence: TGTGCCAGCAGATCTCTTACAGGGAATCAAGAGACCCAGTACTTC. Translation gives CASRSLTGNQETQYF.

The genes are TRBV5-1 and TRBJ2-2, with a weak D call TRBD1 (6 bases). Germline V gene sequence: CDR1 SGHRS, CDR2 YFSETQ. The V and J ends lost 5 bases and 1 base respectively, with 12 bases between them. This CDR3 contains 15 residues. The CDR3: CASSLTGQNTGELFF. CDR3 nucleotides: TGCGCCAGCAGTTTGACAGGACAGAACACCGGGGAGCTGTTTTTT.

The gene calls are TRBV7-6 and TRBJ1-3; 8 nucleotides match TRBD1. Germline V lookup: CDR1 SGHVS, CDR2 FNYEAQ. The trim removed 4 bases at V and 4 bases at J, leaving 9 bases unmatched. CDR3 length equals 16 residues. The CDR3 nucleotides are TGTGCCAGCAGCTCCCCGACCCACAGGGGGGGAAACACCATATATTTT. It codes for CASSSPTHRGGNTIYF. Supplemented by reference TRBV7-6 and TRBJ1-3, the full variable domain reads GAGVSQSPRYKVTKRGQDVALRCDPISGHVSLYWYRQALGQGPEFLTYFNYEAQQDKSGLPNDRFSAERPEGSISTLTIQRTEQRDSAMYRCASSSPTHRGGNTIYFGEGSWLTVV.

The chain is built from TRBV30 and TRBJ1-5, with 9 bases fitting TRBD1. V was pared by 2 bases and J by 3 bases, with 5 bases of the junction left unmatched. CDR1 and CDR2 from the germline V gene are GTSNPN and SVGIG (reference sequence). This CDR3 comprises 15 residues. For the CDR3, the DNA is TGTGCCTGGAGTAACACAGGGGGCAACAATCAGCCCCAGCATTTT. It yields the protein CAWSNTGGNNQPQHF.

The chain joins TRBV7-9 to TRBJ1-2; D is ambiguous. The CDR3 spans 15 residues. In germline, CDR1 is SEHNR, CDR2 FQNEAQ (reference sequence). Trimming removed 5 bases from V and 2 bases from J, with 15 bases in between. CDR3 sequence reads: CASSTNGEMNYGYTF. The CDR3 DNA reads TGTGCCAGCAGCACCAATGGGGAGATGAACTATGGCTACACCTTC. Based on the CDR3 plus reference TRBV7-9 and TRBJ1-2, the full variable domain is DTGVSQNPRHKITKRGQNVTFRCDPISEHNRLYWYRQTLGQGPEFLTYFQNEAQLEKSRLLSDRFSAERPKGSFSTLEIQRTEQGDSAMYLCASSTNGEMNYGYTFGSGTRLTVV.

J is TRBJ1-1 and V is TRBV3-1 (or the pseudogene TRBV3-2), with D maybe TRBD1 (6 bases). The CDR3 runs 13 residues. Germline CDR1 LGHDT, CDR2 YNNKEL (reference sequence). The V gene lost 4 bases and the J gene lost 4 bases, with 10 bases spanning the gap. CDR3 residues: CASSRTASTEAFF. The CDR3 DNA sequence: TGTGCCAGCAGCCGGACAGCCTCCACTGAAGCTTTCTTT.

V gene TRBV28 combines with J gene TRBJ2-7, with 9 bases lining up with TRBD2. Germline V gene data show CDR1 as MDHEN and CDR2 as SYDVKM. The CDR3 is 14 residues long. V lost 6 bases to trimming and J lost 3 bases; unmatched junction nucleotides: 6. The CDR3 is CASRETSGYYEQYF. CDR3 in DNA: TGTGCCAGCAGAGAGACTAGCGGATACTACGAGCAGTACTTC.